Below are 27 T cell receptor beta chains sequenced from a single sample in a study of blood T cells in healthy people across ages. A second PCR, run for 7 to 11 cycles, used a sample-barcoded 5' primer plus a J-beta primer mix. TCRdb re-called the 5' RACE reads through MiXCR, storing one row per CDR3 protein. The repertoire consists of more than 1,400,000 distinct CDR3 sequences, with 42% occurring once and the leading ten covering less than 8%. Sequencing used blood. Receptors were obtained from a woman under 30 in good health.

The gene calls are TRBV5-1 and TRBJ1-1; D is uncertain. This CDR3 comprises 14 residues. The V end lost 0 bases, the J end lost 7 bases, and 13 bases lay between the germline ends. Looked up from germline, CDR1 is SGHRS and CDR2 is YFSETQ. The CDR3 sequence: CASSLGHTKGEAFF. The CDR3 coding sequence is TGCGCCAGCAGCTTGGGACACACGAAAGGTGAAGCTTTCTTT. The complete variable domain, with remaining parts taken from reference TRBV5-1 and TRBJ1-1, reads KAGVTQTPRYLIKTRGQQVTLSCSPISGHRSVSWYQQTPGQGLQFLFEYFSETQRNKGNFPGRFSGRQFSNSRSEMNVSTLELGDSALYLCASSLGHTKGEAFFGQGTRLTVV.

This clonotype showed up just a few times. V and J are TRBV4-2 and TRBJ2-3, with a possible D match to TRBD2 (5 bases). The CDR3 is 15 residues long. V was trimmed by 5 bases and J by 2 bases, leaving 14 bases between them. CDR1 and CDR2 (germline): LGHNA, YNFKEQ. The CDR3, as DNA: TGTGCCAGCAGCTCCCAACCCGGGGTCACAGATACGCAGTATTTT. Its translation: CASSSQPGVTDTQYF.

The chain uses TRBV11-3 and TRBJ2-1, with D perhaps TRBD1 or TRBD2 (5 bases each). Trimming removed 1 base at V and 5 bases at J, with 12 bases between. From germline, CDR1 is SGHNT and CDR2 YENEEA. The CDR3 contains 15 residues. The CDR3 DNA reads TGTGCCAGCAGCTTAGCCCCCGGGACCCACAATGAGCAGTTCTTC. It codes for CASSLAPGTHNEQFF.

In this sample, this clonotype turned up a few times. The V and J genes are TRBV12-3 or TRBV12-4 and TRBJ1-2; TRBD1 aligns across 8 bases. V was clipped by 5 bases and J by 10 bases; unmatched bases: 12. The CDR3 loop spans 14 amino acids. The CDR3 coding sequence is TGTGCCAGCAGTGCGGACAGGGAAGGTCTGTCCTACACCTTC. Translation gives CASSADREGLSYTF.

The rearrangement links TRBV29-1 to TRBJ1-5; 8 positions agree with TRBD1. The germline gives CDR1 SQVTM, CDR2 ANQGSEA. The CDR3 is 13 amino acids. The V segment lost 7 bases and the J segment 6 bases; nucleotides outside the gene matches: 8. CDR3 loop: CSATGGVFQPQHF. DNA for the CDR3: TGCAGCGCTACAGGGGGGGTTTTTCAGCCCCAGCATTTT. Full variable domain (missing parts from reference TRBV29-1 and TRBJ1-5): SAVISQKPSRDICQRGTSLTIQCQVDSQVTMMFWYRQQPGQSLTLIATANQGSEATYESGFVIDKFPISRPNLTFSTLTVSNMSPEDSSIYLCSATGGVFQPQHFGDGTRLSIL.

The genes are TRBV11-2 and TRBJ1-2; 8 bases agree with TRBD1. The germline V gene encodes CDR1 SGHAT and CDR2 FQNNGV. Unmatched junction bases numbered 10, after V lost 4 bases and J lost 6 bases. The CDR3 is 15 residues long. CDR3: CASSSHLGQGHGYTF. Here the CDR3 DNA reads TGTGCCAGCAGCTCCCACCTAGGACAGGGCCATGGCTACACCTTC.

The V and J genes are TRBV12-3 or TRBV12-4 and TRBJ2-7, with D maybe TRBD1 (6 bases). This CDR3 has 16 amino acids. V dropped 6 bases and J dropped 0 bases, with 18 bases sitting between them. The CDR3 region has the DNA TGTGCCAGCAGCACCCAGGGGCGGCCCTTCTCCTACGAGCAGTACTTC. It yields the protein CASSTQGRPFSYEQYF.

This rearrangement joins TRBV2 to TRBJ1-5; no reliable D call. CDR3 length: 16 amino acids. Per the germline V gene, CDR1 is SNHLY and CDR2 is FYNNEI. Deletions cut 1 base from V and 1 base from J, with 11 bases between. For the CDR3, the DNA is TGTGCCAGCAGTGAAGGGCACTTAAACAGCAATCAGCCCCAGCATTTT. Protein sequence: CASSEGHLNSNQPQHF.

The sample holds many counts of this clonotype. The chain is built from TRBV10-3 and TRBJ2-7; no definite D call. The ends were cut back, 3 bases at V and 6 bases at J, with 9 bases in the middle. The CDR3 runs 12 residues. Germline V gene data show CDR1 as ENHRY and CDR2 as SYGVKD. CDR3 DNA: TGTGCCATCAGTGATACATCCGCCGAGCAGTACTTC. Translating gives CAISDTSAEQYF.

This sequence joins TRBV7-9 and TRBJ2-1, with D perhaps TRBD2 (5 bases). Germline V gene data show CDR1 as SEHNR and CDR2 as FQNEAQ (reference sequence). The CDR3 covers 15 residues. Trimming cost V 2 bases and J 2 bases, with 10 bases left between them. The CDR3 sequence is CASSLNERAYNEQFF. For the CDR3, the DNA is TGTGCCAGCAGCTTAAATGAGAGGGCCTACAATGAGCAGTTCTTC.

The table lists this clonotype with a few counts. One junction end disagrees with the germline gene, perhaps due to a read error. The chain links TRBV7-7 to TRBJ2-1, with a weak D call TRBD1 (5 bases). The CDR3 has 13 residues. Germline-derived CDR1 and CDR2 are SSHAT and FNYEAQ (reference sequence). CDR3 bases: TGTGCTAGCAGCCCCAGGGCCACATATGAGCAGTTCTTC. Translated: CASSPRATYEQFF.

This clonotype has more than one count but fewer than ten. The chain carries TRBV20-1 and TRBJ2-7; D possibly corresponds to TRBD2 (6 bases). CDR3 length: 15 amino acids. The V end lost 0 bases, the J end lost 3 bases, and 15 bases lay between the germline ends. In germline, CDR1 is DFQATT, CDR2 SNEGSKA (reference sequence). CDR3 in DNA: TGCAGTGCTAGAGATGAAAGCGGGTCTTACTACGAGCAGTACTTC. It yields the protein CSARDESGSYYEQYF.

The chain uses TRBV20-1 and TRBJ2-1; D is possibly TRBD1 or TRBD2 (5 bases each). The CDR3 has 13 residues. V shed 4 bases and J shed 10 bases, with 17 bases lying between them. Germline V CDR1 and CDR2: DFQATT, SNEGSKA (reference sequence). CDR3 protein: CSATRDALWEQFF. CDR3 nucleotide sequence: TGCAGTGCTACCCGGGACGCCTTGTGGGAGCAGTTCTTC.

Only a few counts were recorded for this clonotype. The chain joins TRBV5-6 to TRBJ1-2; tentative D call: TRBD1 (5 bases). This CDR3 comprises 13 residues. Germline V gene lookup returns CDR1 SGHDT and CDR2 YYEEEE. V shed 0 bases and J shed 8 bases, with 11 bases lying between them. The CDR3 region has the DNA TGTGCCAGCAGCTTGGGACAGCTTGAGGGCTACACCTTC. Its protein is CASSLGQLEGYTF.

The chain employs TRBV9 and TRBJ1-6, with D possibly being TRBD1 (6 bases). In germline, CDR1 is SGDLS, CDR2 YYNGEE. The CDR3 runs 14 residues. V was clipped by 3 bases and J by 7 bases, with 11 bases between them. CDR3: CASSAQGLNSPLHF. The DNA of the CDR3 is TGTGCCAGCAGCGCCCAGGGGCTAAATTCACCCCTCCACTTT.

V is TRBV30 and J is TRBJ2-4; 9 bases agree with TRBD1. Gene TRBJ2-7 matches the end of the DNA better, so the J call may be wrong. The CDR3 has 12 residues. CDR1 is GTSNPN, CDR2 SVGIG, per germline (reference sequence). This chain's CDR3 is CAGGTGIHEQYF. In DNA form, the CDR3 reads TGTGCCGGGGGGACAGGGATACACGAGCAGTACTTC.

In this sample, this clonotype turned up a few times. CDR3 residues: CASSKPLGIAAIQETQYF. CDR3 sequence (DNA): TGTGCCAGCAGTAAACCTCTCGGGATAGCGGCAATCCAAGAGACCCAGTACTTC. The chain carries TRBV25-1 and TRBJ2-5; D possibly corresponds to TRBD2 (6 bases). The CDR3 contains 18 residues. From germline, CDR1 is MGHDK and CDR2 SYGVNS. The germline V and J ends were trimmed by 5 bases and 1 base, with 23 bases remaining between them.

The chain couples TRBV20-1 to TRBJ1-2, with a weak D call TRBD1 (6 bases). Trimming took 6 bases from V and 4 from J, leaving 18 bases between them. CDR1 is DFQATT, CDR2 SNEGSKA, per germline (reference sequence). The CDR3 contains 14 residues. The CDR3 region is CSAWNRAGGYGYTF. DNA of the CDR3: TGCAGTGCCTGGAACAGGGCTGGGGGCTATGGCTACACCTTC.

As regards this clonotype: Germline and junction disagree at one end, which may indicate a read error. The CDR3 here is CSAGEATFYEQYF. The CDR3 nucleotides are TGCAGTGCTGGAGAAGCGACATTCTACGAGCAGTACTTC. The V call is TRBV20-1, the J call TRBJ2-5, with D unclear. The tail of the sequence fits TRBJ2-7 better, so the J call may be wrong. There are 13 residues in the CDR3. Germline CDR1 DFQATT, CDR2 SNEGSKA (reference sequence).

V and J are TRBV20-1 and TRBJ2-7, with a possible D match to TRBD2 (5 bases). Between the trimmed V and J ends, which lost 6 bases and 3 bases, there was a span of 15 bases. This CDR3 region has 13 residues. The germline gives CDR1 DFQATT, CDR2 SNEGSKA (reference sequence). Here the CDR3 reads CSAITGIDYEQYF. CDR3 DNA sequence: TGCAGTGCCATCACCGGGATAGACTACGAGCAGTACTTC.

The J gene is TRBJ2-5, the V gene TRBV27; TRBD1 aligns across 7 bases. TRBJ2-7 explains the end of the DNA better; the J call may be wrong. In germline, CDR1 is MNHEY, CDR2 SMNVEV (reference sequence). This CDR3 is 17 amino acids long. The CDR3 sequence: CASSLSTDRVDVYEQYF. DNA for the CDR3: TGTGCCAGCAGTTTATCCACAGACAGGGTTGATGTCTACGAGCAGTACTTC.

The rearrangement uses TRBV2 and TRBJ1-6, with a weak D call TRBD1 (5 bases). Germline V lookup: CDR1 SNHLY, CDR2 FYNNEI. This CDR3 spans 15 amino acids. V was cut by 4 bases and J by 7 bases, with 14 bases left in between. The DNA of the CDR3 is TGTGCCAGCAGTGTAGCAAGGGGCCCGAATTCACCCCTCCACTTT. The encoded protein is CASSVARGPNSPLHF.

This clonotype was detected a few times. This sequence joins TRBV12-3 or TRBV12-4 and TRBJ2-3; no definite D call. CDR3 size: 14 residues. The V and J ends lost 5 bases and 3 bases respectively, with 12 bases between them. CDR3 region: CASSPGVLTDTQYF. As DNA, the CDR3 is TGTGCCAGCAGTCCCGGCGTTTTAACAGATACGCAGTATTTT.

This clonotype was counted ten times or more. The rearrangement uses TRBV7-9 and TRBJ1-2, with D unclear. Germline V gene data show CDR1 as SEHNR and CDR2 as FQNEAQ (reference sequence). Trimming took off 5 bases at V and 2 bases at J, with 12 bases between the two ends. The CDR3 covers 14 residues. The CDR3 region is CASSRTSGNYGYTF. The CDR3 DNA follows: TGTGCCAGCAGCCGCACGTCGGGAAACTATGGCTACACCTTC.

This clonotype was found many times. This chain uses TRBV28 with TRBJ1-2; D gene unclear. Germline V lookup: CDR1 MDHEN, CDR2 SYDVKM. CDR3 size: 13 residues. V lost 3 bases to trimming and J lost 4 bases, with 9 bases between them. The CDR3 here is CASSLRGSYGYTF. CDR3 in DNA: TGTGCCAGCAGTTTGAGAGGATCCTATGGCTACACCTTC.

The chain employs TRBV12-5 and TRBJ2-7; TRBD2 matches 14 bases. The CDR3 consists of 18 residues. Germline V gene lookup returns CDR1 LGHNT and CDR2 FRNRAP. V gave up 5 bases and J gave up 3 bases; unmatched junction bases: 12. In DNA, the CDR3 is TGTGCTAGTGGTGACGGACTAGCGGGAGGAAGGGGCTACTACGAGCAGTACTTC. Translation: CASGDGLAGGRGYYEQYF.

The chain combines TRBV5-1 with TRBJ1-5; a weak D match, TRBD1 (6 bases). Germline V gene sequence: CDR1 SGHRS, CDR2 YFSETQ. With 4 bases removed from V and 4 bases from J, the gap between germline ends came to 15 bases. The length of the CDR3 is 15 residues. The CDR3 DNA is TGCGCCAGCAGCCCCGAAGGGGGGCTGAATCAGCCCCAGCATTTT. Translation gives CASSPEGGLNQPQHF. The full variable domain, completed using reference TRBV5-1 and TRBJ1-5, is KAGVTQTPRYLIKTRGQQVTLSCSPISGHRSVSWYQQTPGQGLQFLFEYFSETQRNKGNFPGRFSGRQFSNSRSEMNVSTLELGDSALYLCASSPEGGLNQPQHFGDGTRLSIL.